A selection of T cell receptor beta chains follows, all from one sample in a study of shared clonotypes between healthy human individuals. Some clones are missing from TCRdb's copy, which holds only in-frame ones; the method was immunoSEQ multiplex PCR. The profile shows about 530,000 clones, roughly 79% of them singletons. Sequenced input: PBMCs. The receptor source for this set is a woman between 40 and 50 years old in good health. Some clones in this sample may be carry-over from other donors' samples. Both conserved end residues are part of each CDR3. D genes are given only for firm matches. Rows give clone size only sometimes, using once, few, many, or a class for an expanded clone.

clone_size j_call v_call d_call cdr3_aa cdr3_nt
NA TRBJ2-7 TRBV5-1 NA CASSLDASSYEQYF TGCGCCAGCAGCTTGGACGCCTCCTCCTACGAGCAGTACTTC
NA TRBJ2-3 TRBV2 TRBD2 CASSELAGKTDTQYF TGTGCCAGCAGTGAACTAGCGGGAAAAACGGATACGCAGTATTTT
NA TRBJ2-1 TRBV11-2 TRBD2 CASGITSAPYNEQFF TGTGCCAGCGGCATAACTAGCGCCCCATACAATGAGCAGTTCTTC
NA TRBJ2-7 TRBV14 NA CASSQGWIERLTSYEQYF TGTGCCAGCAGCCAAGGGTGGATCGAGCGATTGACCTCCTACGAGCAGTACTTC
NA TRBJ2-1 TRBV18 TRBD2 CASSRGTSGNNEQFF TGTGCCAGCTCGCGCGGGACTAGCGGGAACAATGAGCAGTTCTTC
many TRBJ2-3 TRBV7-9 TRBD2 CASSPGLADFTDTQYF TGTGCCAGCAGCCCCGGACTAGCGGATTTCACAGATACGCAGTATTTT
NA TRBJ2-5 TRBV27 NA CASSLSGQGGTQYF TGTGCCAGCAGTTTATCTGGGCAGGGCGGGACCCAGTACTTC
NA TRBJ2-2 TRBV11-3 TRBD1 CASSLNRGTGELFF TGTGCCAGCAGCTTAAACAGGGGAACCGGGGAGCTGTTTTTT
once TRBJ2-7 TRBV29-1 TRBD1 CSVLTGVSYEQYF TGCAGCGTCTTAACAGGGGTCTCCTACGAGCAGTACTTC
once TRBJ2-7 TRBV10-3 TRBD1 CAISGGQGVDEQYF TGTGCCATCAGCGGCGGGCAGGGGGTCGACGAGCAGTACTTC
NA TRBJ2-7 TRBV7-2 TRBD2 CASSLGLAGDEQYF TGTGCCAGCAGCTTGGGACTAGCGGGAGATGAGCAGTACTTC
few TRBJ2-7 TRBV2 TRBD1 CASTEGALVYEQYF TGTGCCAGCACCGAGGGGGCCCTGGTCTACGAGCAGTACTTC
NA TRBJ2-3 TRBV11-2 TRBD2 CASSVRPGLAGQTDTQYF TGTGCCAGCAGCGTACGACCGGGACTAGCGGGACAAACAGATACGCAGTATTTT
few TRBJ1-1 TRBV7-9 NA CASSKTDSEAFF TGTGCCAGCAGCAAAACAGACAGTGAAGCTTTCTTT
NA TRBJ1-3 TRBV18 NA CASSPLGHSGNTIYF TGTGCCAGCTCACCACTAGGGCACTCTGGAAACACCATATATTTT
NA TRBJ2-5 TRBV5-1 NA CASSSGGTRQETQYF TGCGCCAGCAGCTCTGGTGGGACAAGGCAAGAGACCCAGTACTTC
few TRBJ2-7 TRBV18 NA CASSPDTSYEQYF TGTGCCAGCTCACCGGACACCTCCTACGAGCAGTACTTC
NA TRBJ2-2 TRBV5-1 TRBD2 CASSLAAAVGLGHSPANTGELFF TGCGCCAGCAGCTTGGCAGCAGCCGTGGGACTAGGCCACAGTCCTGCGAACACCGGGGAGCTGTTTTTT
NA TRBJ2-1 TRBV27 NA CASSNFLALVGGVEQFF TGTGCCAGCAGCAATTTCCTGGCGTTGGTAGGCGGGGTTGAGCAGTTCTTC
NA TRBJ2-7 TRBV6-6 NA CASSYRESYEQYF TGTGCCAGCAGTTACAGGGAATCCTACGAGCAGTACTTC
few TRBJ2-5 TRBV5-4 TRBD1 CASSSSTGGGETQYF TGTGCCAGCAGCTCCTCGACAGGGGGCGGAGAGACCCAGTACTTC
NA TRBJ2-5 TRBV27 NA CASSFADKETQYF TGTGCCAGCAGTTTTGCAGACAAAGAGACCCAGTACTTC
NA TRBJ2-7 TRBV5-1 TRBD1 CASSFDRGHYEQYF TGCGCCAGCAGCTTCGACAGGGGGCACTACGAGCAGTACTTC
NA TRBJ2-7 TRBV30 TRBD1 CAWGPWGQGLGQYF TGTGCCTGGGGCCCTTGGGGACAGGGTCTAGGGCAGTACTTC
NA TRBJ2-7 TRBV28 TRBD1 CASRKSPSGTGYEQYF TGTGCCAGTCGGAAGTCCCCGAGCGGGACAGGGTACGAGCAGTACTTC
NA TRBJ2-3 TRBV6-5 NA CASSYFGRGSTQYF TGTGCCAGCAGTTACTTTGGGCGGGGCAGCACGCAGTATTTT
NA TRBJ2-1 TRBV28 TRBD2 CASRLPTSGGNNEQFF TGTGCCAGCAGGCTCCCGACTAGCGGGGGGAACAATGAGCAGTTCTTC
NA TRBJ2-1 TRBV9 NA CASSVGSAAGNEQFF TGTGCCAGCAGCGTAGGTAGCGCTGCCGGCAATGAGCAGTTCTTC
NA TRBJ2-1 TRBV5-1 TRBD2 CASSPLAGEHNEQFF TGCGCCAGCAGCCCGCTAGCGGGAGAACACAATGAGCAGTTCTTC
few TRBJ2-3 TRBV10-3 TRBD2 CAISESETSGKGDTQYF TGTGCCATCAGTGAGTCTGAGACTAGCGGGAAGGGAGATACGCAGTATTTT
NA TRBJ2-1 TRBV12-5 TRBD2 CASGLGPGLAGPPGYNEQFF TGTGCTAGTGGTTTGGGCCCGGGACTAGCGGGACCACCCGGCTACAATGAGCAGTTCTTC
few TRBJ1-3 TRBV18 TRBD1 CASSSIQGAGNTIYF TGTGCCAGCTCATCAATACAGGGGGCTGGAAACACCATATATTTT
many TRBJ2-7 TRBV15 TRBD2 CATSILAGLDEQYF TGTGCCACCAGCATCCTAGCGGGACTAGACGAGCAGTACTTC
NA TRBJ2-1 TRBV14 NA CASSRRSYNEQFF TGTGCCAGCAGCCGTCGGTCCTACAATGAGCAGTTCTTC
NA TRBJ2-3 TRBV29-1 NA CSVEAQGLSTDTQYF TGCAGCGTTGAAGCCCAGGGTCTGAGCACAGATACGCAGTATTTT
NA TRBJ1-2 TRBV11-2 NA CASSWGGLNGYTF TGTGCCAGCAGCTGGGGGGGGCTTAATGGCTACACCTTC